This paragraph reports one T cell receptor (beta chain). The CDR3 contains 12 residues. Trimming left V 4 bases short and J 5 bases short, with 11 bases between. The germline gives CDR1 DFQATT, CDR2 SNEGSKA (reference sequence). In TCRdb, the 5' RACE reads were re-called with MiXCR into one record per CDR3 protein. Of 150,000 to 200,000 distinct CDR3 sequences listed, around a tenth were seen once; the top ten hold 3.8%. The data originate from a study of T-cell memory formation after mild COVID-19. For the study at large: Largely, TCR clusters stayed within a single donor.

V gene TRBV20-1 combines with J gene TRBJ2-5; D might be TRBD1 or TRBD2, each matching 5 bases. Sequenced: PBMCs or a T cell subset sorted from them (not recorded which). The source of this sequence is a man aged 18 to 35 who had mild COVID-19 (a few samples of this study predate the infection). Cell type and time point are not known. The CDR3 DNA follows: TGCAGTGCTAATTTCAGGGAGGAGACCCAGTACTTC. Encoded protein: CSANFREETQYF.